This T cell receptor (beta chain) emerged from a study of T cell responses to AZD1222 COVID-19 vaccine. General study findings and limits: Only six or seven AZD1222 recipients were seropositive at baseline.

The CDR3 runs 13 residues. Germline assignment: CDR1 SGHRS and CDR2 YFSETQ. Unmatched junction bases numbered 5, after V lost 4 bases and J lost 5 bases. Second-dose intervals of approximately 4 or approximately 12 weeks were pooled. Points on this clone: Its antigen is unknown.

Using immunoSEQ multiplex PCR, the repertoire was profiled, and TCRdb retains in-frame clones only, with some absent. The repertoire consists of tens of thousands of clones, with 91% occurring once and the leading ten covering 28%. The chain recombines TRBV5-1 with TRBJ1-1, with 7 bases that match TRBD1. The TCR comes from an adult who received the AZD1222 COVID-19 vaccine. The starting material was peripheral blood, obtained 28 days after the second AZD1222 dose. The CDR3 DNA is TGCGCCAGCAGCGGGGACAGAACAACTGAAGCTTTCTTT. Translation gives CASSGDRTTEAFF.